A single sample is the source of the 4 T cell receptor beta chains below, sequenced in a study of cytomegalovirus exposure and HLA in healthy donors. The PCR had 60 Vbeta and 13 Jbeta primers. The data were produced by immunoSEQ multiplex PCR, yet TCRdb's version contains in-frame clones alone and is incomplete. The profile shows approximately 88,000 clones, under 85% of them singletons. Sequenced material: PBMCs. Receptors originate from a man in his fifties in good health and CMV-seropositive.

V gene TRBV6-1 combines with J gene TRBJ1-1, with D tentatively TRBD1 (6 bases). The CDR3 has 17 amino acids. Trimming shortened V by 1 base and J by 2 bases, and 17 bases separated the two germline ends. CDR1 is MNHNS, CDR2 SASEGT, per germline. CDR3 sequence: CASSEVFSWTENTEAFF. The CDR3 bases are TGTGCCAGCAGTGAAGTCTTTTCATGGACAGAAAACACTGAAGCTTTCTTT.

V gene TRBV11-3 combines with J gene TRBJ2-3; TRBD1 is a possible D gene (5 bases). The CDR3 is 15 amino acids. The V end lost 2 bases, the J end lost 3 bases, and 12 bases lay between the germline ends. Germline V gene sequence: CDR1 SGHNT, CDR2 YENEEA. The CDR3 DNA is TGTGCCAGCAGCTTAAGGGGTTTAGATACAGATACGCAGTATTTT. This codes for CASSLRGLDTDTQYF.

V gene TRBV6-6 combines with J gene TRBJ2-1; maybe TRBD1 (8 bases). Deletions cut 5 bases from V and 8 bases from J, with 19 bases between. Per germline, CDR1 MNHNY and CDR2 SVGAGI (reference sequence). CDR3 size: 15 residues. CDR3 sequence reads: CASSDRGGDGDEQFF. The CDR3 nucleotides are TGTGCCAGCAGTGACAGGGGAGGGGACGGTGATGAGCAGTTCTTC.

The chain couples TRBV27 to TRBJ2-1; possibly TRBD1 for D (6 bases). The germline CDR1 and CDR2 sequences are MNHEY and SMNVEV (reference sequence). Trimming pared 5 bases from V and 4 bases from J, leaving 12 bases between. The CDR3 has 14 residues. CDR3 protein: CASSTGFQYNEQFF. As DNA, the CDR3 is TGTGCCAGCAGTACAGGGTTTCAATACAATGAGCAGTTCTTC.